A selection of T cell receptor beta chains follows, all from one sample in a study of T cell repertoires in ileal Crohn's disease. The assay was immunoSEQ multiplex PCR, and TCRdb's table has in-frame clones only and misses some. The data contain fewer than 4,500 clones, 75% to 90% of them singletons. The sequenced material came from ileal tissue. These receptors were collected from an adult with Crohn's disease. Each CDR3 is given with its conserved first and last residue. A D gene is named only where the DNA matches it firmly.

D gene: NA
J gene: TRBJ1-1
V gene: TRBV11-1
CDR3 protein: CASSLEVSEAFF
CDR3 DNA: TGTGCCAGCAGCTTAGAGGTTTCTGAAGCTTTCTTT

D gene: NA
J gene: TRBJ2-1
V gene: TRBV9
CDR3 protein: CASSVEGSLLNEQFF
CDR3 DNA: TGTGCCAGCAGCGTAGAGGGGAGCCTACTCAATGAGCAGTTCTTC

D gene: TRBD1
J gene: TRBJ1-1
V gene: TRBV2
CDR3 protein: CASTKGGQGVNTEAFF
CDR3 DNA: TGTGCCAGCACCAAAGGTGGACAGGGGGTGAACACTGAAGCTTTCTTT

D gene: NA
J gene: TRBJ2-1
V gene: TRBV7-3
CDR3 protein: CASSLGLASEQFF
CDR3 DNA: TGTGCCAGCAGCCTGGGCTTAGCCAGTGAGCAGTTCTTC

D gene: NA
J gene: TRBJ2-1
V gene: TRBV7-7
CDR3 protein: CAFPWRGGSTEQFF
CDR3 DNA: TGTGCCTTCCCTTGGAGGGGGGGTAGCACTGAGCAGTTCTTC

D gene: NA
J gene: TRBJ1-2
V gene: TRBV19
CDR3 protein: CASRPQGVSSGYTF
CDR3 DNA: TGTGCCAGTAGACCACAGGGAGTGAGCTCCGGCTACACCTTC

D gene: NA
J gene: TRBJ1-1
V gene: TRBV9
CDR3 protein: CASSQGAGNTEAFF
CDR3 DNA: TGTGCCAGCAGCCAAGGGGCAGGGAACACTGAAGCTTTCTTT

D gene: NA
J gene: TRBJ2-6
V gene: TRBV16
CDR3 protein: CASSPENVLTF
CDR3 DNA: TGTGCCAGCAGCCCGGAAAACGTCCTGACTTTC

D gene: NA
J gene: TRBJ1-2
V gene: TRBV28
CDR3 protein: CASSPPGGANYGYTF
CDR3 DNA: TGTGCCAGCAGCCCACCCGGGGGAGCTAACTATGGCTACACCTTC

D gene: NA
J gene: TRBJ2-6
V gene: TRBV28
CDR3 protein: CASSFSGSGANVLTF
CDR3 DNA: TGTGCCAGCAGTTTTAGTGGATCTGGGGCCAACGTCCTGACTTTC